This T cell receptor (beta chain) comes out of a study of shared clonotypes between healthy human individuals. The CD8 memory sample joined CD45RO+ cells and CCR7-negative CD45RA+ cells. TCRdb's copy holds only in-frame clones and misses some; the assay was immunoSEQ multiplex PCR. The data show 90,000 to 150,000 clones, with around 65% seen just once and 24% held by the top ten. The material sequenced was memory CD8+ T cells sorted from blood. Subset of the sample: CD45RO+ cells pooled with CCR7-negative TemRA cells. The clonotype comes from a woman aged 25 to 39 in good health.

Written as DNA, the CDR3 is TGCAGCGTTGAAGGCCCCCCGGGGGATGAAAAACTGTTTTTT. Protein: CSVEGPPGDEKLFF. V is TRBV29-1 and J is TRBJ1-4, with D possibly being TRBD1 (5 bases). Trimming removed 1 base at V and 6 bases at J, with 12 bases between. This CDR3 is built from 14 residues. Looked up from germline, CDR1 is SQVTM and CDR2 is ANQGSEA.